This is a list of T cell receptor beta chains from one sample in a study of T cell responses to AZD1222 COVID-19 vaccine. Clones were sequenced by immunoSEQ multiplex PCR, and TCRdb holds only the in-frame ones, with some missing. The sample has roughly 120,000 clones; just over 85% are singletons. The source material was peripheral blood, sampled on day 0 of MenACWY control vaccination. These receptors came from an adult in good health. CDR3s include the opening cysteine and the closing phenylalanine or tryptophan. The D gene is left open where the match is weak. Part of the rows lack a size; the others show once, few, many or a class for expanded clones.

V: TRBV7-9
J: TRBJ2-3
D: TRBD2
size: .
CDR3: CASSQGTSFSVKDTQYF
DNA: TGTGCCAGCAGCCAAGGGACTAGCTTCAGCGTTAAAGATACGCAGTATTTT

V: TRBV18
J: TRBJ1-1
D: TRBD1
size: .
CDR3: CASSPKTGGPTEAFF
DNA: TGTGCCAGCTCACCAAAGACAGGGGGACCCACTGAAGCTTTCTTT

V: TRBV5-6
J: TRBJ2-7
D: .
size: .
CDR3: CASSLTREQYF
DNA: TGTGCCAGCAGCTTGACCCGCGAGCAGTACTTC

V: TRBV25-1
J: TRBJ2-7
D: .
size: .
CDR3: CASSEPADPRYEQYF
DNA: TGTGCCAGCAGTGAACCTGCGGACCCCCGGTACGAGCAGTACTTC

V: TRBV5-1
J: TRBJ1-2
D: .
size: .
CDR3: CASSLWAGTSNYGYTF
DNA: TGCGCCAGCAGCTTGTGGGCAGGGACCTCTAACTATGGCTACACCTTC

V: TRBV2
J: TRBJ2-7
D: TRBD2
size: .
CDR3: CASRPSGSYEQYF
DNA: TGTGCCAGCAGACCTAGCGGGAGTTACGAGCAGTACTTC

V: TRBV28
J: TRBJ2-7
D: TRBD2
size: .
CDR3: CASGEGIPTYEQYF
DNA: TGTGCCAGCGGGGAGGGGATCCCCACCTACGAGCAGTACTTC

V: TRBV21-1
J: TRBJ1-5
D: .
size: .
CDR3: CASSRGQPTPQHF
DNA: TGTGCCAGCAGCAGGGGACAACCCACCCCCCAGCATTTT

V: TRBV28
J: TRBJ1-6
D: .
size: .
CDR3: CASRWDLFGSYNSPLHF
DNA: TGTGCCAGCAGGTGGGACTTATTTGGCTCCTATAATTCACCCCTCCACTTT

V: TRBV11-2
J: TRBJ2-7
D: .
size: .
CDR3: CASSLTPYEQYF
DNA: TGTGCCAGCAGCTTAACACCCTACGAGCAGTACTTC

V: TRBV7-9
J: TRBJ1-1
D: .
size: few
CDR3: CASSSLGTEAFF
DNA: TGTGCCAGCAGCTCGCTTGGCACTGAAGCTTTCTTT

V: TRBV6-1
J: TRBJ2-1
D: TRBD2
size: .
CDR3: CASSETTSGRYEQFF
DNA: TGTGCCAGCAGTGAAACTACTAGCGGGAGATATGAGCAGTTCTTC

V: TRBV28
J: TRBJ1-3
D: .
size: .
CDR3: CASGTGGNTIYF
DNA: TGTGCCAGCGGAACAGGGGGAAACACCATATATTTT

V: TRBV7-2
J: TRBJ2-7
D: TRBD2
size: .
CDR3: CASRLGSGSRYEQYF
DNA: TGTGCCAGCAGGCTAGGTAGCGGGAGTCGGTACGAGCAGTACTTC

V: TRBV27
J: TRBJ1-4
D: TRBD1
size: .
CDR3: CASSRSDQGDGGYEKLFF
DNA: TGTGCCAGCAGTCGGAGTGATCAGGGGGACGGGGGTTACGAAAAACTGTTTTTT

V: TRBV7-6
J: TRBJ2-1
D: TRBD2
size: .
CDR3: CASSPGLAINSYNEQFF
DNA: TGTGCCAGCAGCCCCGGACTAGCGATCAACTCCTACAATGAGCAGTTCTTC

V: TRBV12-3/TRBV12-4
J: TRBJ1-5
D: .
size: few
CDR3: CASSLAPGQPQHF
DNA: TGTGCCAGCAGTTTAGCCCCAGGGCAGCCCCAGCATTTT

V: TRBV7-9
J: TRBJ1-2
D: TRBD1
size: .
CDR3: CASSLAPGQLYGYTF
DNA: TGTGCCAGCAGCTTAGCCCCGGGACAGCTCTATGGCTACACCTTC

V: TRBV7-3
J: TRBJ2-2
D: .
size: .
CDR3: CASSPGRTNTGELFF
DNA: TGTGCCAGCAGCCCAGGACGGACGAACACCGGGGAGCTGTTTTTT

V: TRBV2
J: TRBJ1-3
D: .
size: .
CDR3: CASKKQVVAGNTIYF
DNA: TGTGCCAGCAAGAAACAGGTCGTTGCTGGAAACACCATATATTTT

V: TRBV5-1
J: TRBJ2-7
D: .
size: .
CDR3: CASSAQGDEQYF
DNA: TGCGCCAGCAGCGCCCAGGGTGACGAGCAGTACTTC

V: TRBV7-2
J: TRBJ1-1
D: TRBD1
size: .
CDR3: CASSSWTGRAEAFF
DNA: TGTGCCAGCAGCTCCTGGACAGGGAGAGCTGAAGCTTTCTTT

V: TRBV12-3/TRBV12-4
J: TRBJ2-7
D: .
size: .
CDR3: CASSREGYEQYF
DNA: TGTGCCAGCAGCCGCGAAGGGTACGAGCAGTACTTC

V: TRBV7-9
J: TRBJ2-1
D: .
size: .
CDR3: CASSLAGSSYNEQFF
DNA: TGTGCCAGCAGCTTAGCAGGGTCTTCCTACAATGAGCAGTTCTTC

V: TRBV24-1
J: TRBJ2-2
D: .
size: .
CDR3: CATSDLTGNTGELFF
DNA: TGTGCCACCAGTGATTTGACAGGGAACACCGGGGAGCTGTTTTTT